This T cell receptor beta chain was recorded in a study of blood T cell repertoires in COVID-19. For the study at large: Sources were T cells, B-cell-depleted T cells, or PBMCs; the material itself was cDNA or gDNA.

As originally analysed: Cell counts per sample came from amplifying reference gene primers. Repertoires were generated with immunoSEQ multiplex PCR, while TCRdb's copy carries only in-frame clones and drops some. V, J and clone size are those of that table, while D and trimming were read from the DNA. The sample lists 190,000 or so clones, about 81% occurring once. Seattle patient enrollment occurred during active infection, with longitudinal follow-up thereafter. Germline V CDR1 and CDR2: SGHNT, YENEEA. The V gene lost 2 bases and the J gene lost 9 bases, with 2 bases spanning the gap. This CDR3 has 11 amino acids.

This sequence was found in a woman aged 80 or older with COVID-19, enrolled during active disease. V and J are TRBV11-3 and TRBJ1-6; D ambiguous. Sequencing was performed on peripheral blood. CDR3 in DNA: TGTGCCAGCAGCTTACTTTCACCCCTCCACTTT. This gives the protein CASSLLSPLHF.